The clone carrying this T cell receptor beta chain was observed a handful of times. This specimen belongs to a study of blood T cell repertoires in COVID-19. Whole-study context: The study drew acute and convalescent COVID-19 samples from the United States, Italy and Spain.

Clones were sequenced by immunoSEQ multiplex PCR, and TCRdb holds only the in-frame ones, with some missing. Among 150,000 to 250,000 clones, around 82% were seen once, and the ten largest hold about an eighth. Participant-given clinical history determined each cohort assignment. The material sequenced was PBMCs or T cells enriched from blood (not recorded which). The sequence came from a man aged 40-55 years who had recovered from COVID-19.

CDR3 nucleotides: TGCAGCGTTGTTGCGGGGATCTCCTACAATGAGCAGTTCTTC. Amino acid sequence: CSVVAGISYNEQFF. The V call is TRBV29-1, the J call TRBJ2-1; perhaps TRBD2 as D (6 bases). Germline V gene lookup returns CDR1 SQVTM and CDR2 ANQGSEA. V lost 4 bases to trimming and J lost 0 bases, with 10 bases between them. There are 14 residues in the CDR3.